The 18 T cell receptor beta chains below were found in one sample sequenced in a study of T cells after yellow fever vaccination. Via MiXCR, TCRdb re-called the 5' RACE reads, giving one row per CDR3 protein. The sample lists some 350,000 distinct CDR3 sequences, 8.5% to 9% occurring once. The sequenced sample was PBMCs, obtained on the day of the first yellow fever vaccination. The receptors were gathered from a young man who received the YFV17D yellow fever vaccine.

The genes are TRBV3-1 and TRBJ1-4; possibly TRBD1 for D (6 bases). The length of the CDR3 is 14 residues. Germline V gene lookup returns CDR1 LGHDT and CDR2 YNNKEL (reference sequence). The germline V and J ends were trimmed by 3 bases and 8 bases, with 13 bases remaining between them. CDR3 region: CASSQGGHREKLFF. CDR3 bases: TGTGCCAGCAGCCAGGGGGGCCATCGGGAAAAACTGTTTTTT. Looking up the rest from reference TRBV3-1 and TRBJ1-4 gives the full variable domain: DTAVSQTPKYLVTQMGNDKSIKCEQNLGHDTMYWYKQDSKKFLKIMFSYNNKELIINETVPNRFSPKSPDKAHLNLHINSLELGDSAVYFCASSQGGHREKLFFGSGTQLSVL.

The sample holds a few counts of this clonotype. The rearrangement links TRBV6-2 or TRBV6-3 to TRBJ2-2, with D possibly TRBD2 on 5 matching bases. This CDR3 has 15 residues. V gave up 4 bases and J gave up 3 bases, with 12 bases separating them. Germline assignment: CDR1 MNHEY and CDR2 SVGEGT. The CDR3 DNA follows: TGTGCCAGCAGTTTGGAGCGAGGGTACACCGGGGAGCTGTTTTTT. Its protein product is CASSLERGYTGELFF.

This chain uses TRBV5-1 with TRBJ2-5; 11 positions agree with TRBD2. Germline V gene sequence: CDR1 SGHRS, CDR2 YFSETQ. The CDR3 loop spans 18 amino acids. V was pared by 3 bases and J by 1 base, with 11 bases of the junction left unmatched. The CDR3 nucleotides read TGCGCCAGCAGCTCCGGGACTAGCGGCATAAATCGCCAAGAGACCCAGTACTTC. It specifies CASSSGTSGINRQETQYF.

The table lists this clonotype with a few counts. The rearrangement uses TRBV7-6 and TRBJ2-7; D is undetermined. The CDR3 contains 12 residues. Trimming shortened V by 1 base and J by 9 bases, and 10 bases separated the two germline ends. Looked up from germline, CDR1 is SGHVS and CDR2 is FNYEAQ. The CDR3 DNA reads as TGTGCCAGCAGCTTAGAAGGGCGCCGGCAGTACTTC. It encodes CASSLEGRRQYF.

At least ten counts were recorded for this clonotype. The J gene is TRBJ2-5, the V gene TRBV29-1, with TRBD2 matching over 7 bases. This CDR3 is 14 amino acids long. Germline V gene sequence: CDR1 SQVTM, CDR2 ANQGSEA. With V trimmed by 7 bases and J by 5 bases, 13 bases remained unmatched. CDR3 sequence reads: CSAAGAAFTETQYF. The CDR3 bases are TGCAGCGCTGCGGGAGCTGCATTCACCGAGACCCAGTACTTC.

The genes are TRBV4-2 and TRBJ1-5; TRBD1 agrees at 8 bases. Germline loops: CDR1 LGHNA, CDR2 YNFKEQ. The junction had 7 bases not matched to a gene; V was cut back by 0 bases and J by 6 bases. The CDR3 covers 16 residues. The CDR3 here is CASSQDKRTGLQPQHF. The CDR3 DNA reads as TGTGCCAGCAGCCAAGATAAGAGGACAGGGCTTCAGCCCCAGCATTTT.

The rearrangement links TRBV7-2 to TRBJ1-3; D remains ambiguous. The CDR3 consists of 13 residues. Trimming took off 1 base at V and 4 bases at J, with 5 bases between the two ends. Looked up from germline, CDR1 is SGHTA and CDR2 is FQGNSA. Here the CDR3 reads CASSLVRGNTIYF. In nucleotides, the CDR3 is TGTGCCAGCAGCTTAGTCCGAGGAAACACCATATATTTT.

This clonotype showed up many times. V gene TRBV4-2 combines with J gene TRBJ2-7; D uncertain. The germline V and J ends were trimmed by 0 bases and 6 bases, with 12 bases remaining between them. The CDR3 extends over 14 amino acids. CDR1 LGHNA and CDR2 YNFKEQ come from the germline V gene. DNA for the CDR3: TGTGCCAGCAGCCAAGATGGGTCCAGACCCGAGCAGTACTTC. Translating it yields CASSQDGSRPEQYF.

A few counts support this clonotype. The rearrangement links TRBV18 to TRBJ1-4, with 9 bases fitting TRBD1. The CDR3 sequence is 16 residues long. Trimming took 3 bases from V and 7 from J; bases not matched to a gene: 9. The germline V gene encodes CDR1 KGHSH and CDR2 LQKENI. The CDR3 sequence: CASSPTGQGRSEKLFF. CDR3 DNA sequence: TGTGCCAGCTCACCGACGGGACAGGGACGGAGTGAAAAACTGTTTTTT.

The CDR3 here is CASSSRQGISYEQYV. The CDR3 DNA sequence: TGTGCCAGCAGTTCGAGACAGGGGATTTCCTACGAGCAGTACGTC. The rearrangement links TRBV28 to TRBJ2-7, with 8 bases fitting TRBD1. CDR1 is MDHEN, CDR2 SYDVKM, per germline. J was trimmed by 1 base and V by 4 bases; bases with no gene match: 6. The CDR3 is made up of 15 amino acids.

This clonotype was observed a handful of times. The chain carries TRBV5-1 and TRBJ1-5; 8 bases line up with TRBD1. Per the germline V gene, CDR1 is SGHRS and CDR2 is YFSETQ. CDR3 length equals 15 residues. V shed 4 bases and J 4 bases; nucleotides not matched to a gene: 7. DNA of the CDR3: TGCGCCAGCAGCCAAAGACAGGGGTCGAATCAGCCCCAGCATTTT. Protein product: CASSQRQGSNQPQHF.

This clonotype has only a few counts. V gene TRBV7-9 combines with J gene TRBJ1-1; no clear D gene. Trimming removed 7 bases at V and 0 bases at J, with 9 bases between. Germline CDR1 SEHNR, CDR2 FQNEAQ (reference sequence). This CDR3 spans 13 amino acids. The CDR3 sequence is CASNGGMNTEAFF. CDR3 coding DNA: TGTGCCAGCAACGGCGGGATGAACACTGAAGCTTTCTTT.

V is TRBV18 and J is TRBJ2-3, with D perhaps being TRBD1 or TRBD2 (5 bases each). The CDR3 is made up of 15 amino acids. V lost 3 bases and J lost 2, with 12 bases in between. CDR1 KGHSH and CDR2 LQKENI come from the germline V gene. In DNA, the CDR3 is TGTGCCAGCTCACCCCGGCAGGGAGTCACAGATACGCAGTATTTT. It codes for CASSPRQGVTDTQYF.

This clonotype was detected a few times. The V call is TRBV5-1, the J call TRBJ2-1; D is tentatively TRBD1 or TRBD2 (5 bases each). This CDR3 is 13 amino acids long. Germline CDR1 reads SGHRS; CDR2 reads YFSETQ. Between the trimmed V and J ends, which lost 0 bases and 12 bases, there was a span of 13 bases. The CDR3 DNA follows: TGCGCCAGCAGCTTGGGAGGGACGTCGGGGCAGTTCTTC. Amino acid sequence: CASSLGGTSGQFF.

At least ten counts were recorded for this clonotype. V usage is TRBV7-6 and J usage is TRBJ2-5; either TRBD1 or TRBD2 may supply D (5 bases each). The CDR3 loop spans 16 amino acids. Trimming left V 4 bases short and J 5 bases short, with 20 bases between. Germline V CDR1 and CDR2: SGHVS, FNYEAQ. The CDR3 loop is CASSSPPDGTGETQYF. DNA for the CDR3: TGTGCCAGCAGCTCGCCCCCCGACGGGACCGGGGAGACCCAGTACTTC.

This clonotype was counted between two and nine times. The chain links TRBV11-2 to TRBJ2-1; D remains ambiguous. This CDR3 is 13 amino acids long. Germline V gene sequence: CDR1 SGHAT, CDR2 FQNNGV. Between the trimmed V and J ends, which lost 3 bases and 5 bases, there was a span of 8 bases. The CDR3 spells CASSFSPNNEQFF. The CDR3 region has the DNA TGTGCCAGCAGCTTTAGCCCTAACAATGAGCAGTTCTTC.

In its sample, this clonotype was seen a few times. This chain joins TRBV27 and TRBJ2-1; D may be TRBD2 (5 bases). The CDR3 covers 15 residues. Trimming shortened V by 3 bases and J by 3 bases, and 12 bases separated the two germline ends. Germline V gene lookup returns CDR1 MNHEY and CDR2 SMNVEV (reference sequence). The CDR3, as DNA: TGTGCCAGCAGTTTTGGGAGAGCGAGCTACAATGAGCAGTTCTTC. Translation: CASSFGRASYNEQFF.

There are a few counts of this clonotype. J is TRBJ2-7 and V is TRBV7-9; D call uncertain. The ends were cut back, 5 bases at V and 4 bases at J, with 12 bases in the middle. CDR3 length equals 13 residues. Looked up from germline, CDR1 is SEHNR and CDR2 is FQNEAQ (reference sequence). CDR3 nucleotide sequence: TGTGCCAGCAGCCGAAGGGATGCGTACGAGCAGTACGTC. Its protein product is CASSRRDAYEQYV.